These T cell receptor beta chains were read from a single sample in a study of shared clonotypes between healthy human individuals. Method: immunoSEQ multiplex PCR; TCRdb's copy keeps in-frame clones and lacks some. This sample has under 1,100,000 clones, with around four fifths found just once. Source material: memory CD4+ T cells sorted from blood. These receptors originate from a young man in good health. Each CDR3 is given without its conserved first and last residue. A D gene is named only where the DNA matches it firmly. Some rows have no size entry. The others give once, few or many, or a class for an expanded clone.

d_gene: .; abundance: .; v_gene: TRBV9; CDR3aa: ASSVYPGSSTDTQY
d_gene: TRBD2; abundance: .; v_gene: TRBV5-1; CDR3aa: ASSPQGAGGAYEQY
d_gene: .; abundance: .; v_gene: TRBV5-4; CDR3aa: ASSSGPRVF
d_gene: .; abundance: .; v_gene: TRBV11-3; CDR3aa: ASSSSAGAGNTIY
d_gene: .; abundance: .; v_gene: TRBV14; CDR3aa: ASSQGLGGNTEAF
d_gene: .; abundance: .; v_gene: TRBV18; CDR3aa: ASSPGAQETQY
d_gene: TRBD2; abundance: .; v_gene: TRBV7-9; CDR3aa: ASSFGRDRNEQF
d_gene: TRBD2; abundance: .; v_gene: TRBV28; CDR3aa: ASSLRSDGLARPYNEQF
d_gene: .; abundance: .; v_gene: TRBV30; CDR3aa: AWSVLASPYNEQF
d_gene: TRBD2; abundance: .; v_gene: TRBV13; CDR3aa: ASSSTATSGQETQY
d_gene: .; abundance: .; v_gene: TRBV5-6; CDR3aa: ASTRQGGPYNEQF
d_gene: .; abundance: .; v_gene: TRBV2; CDR3aa: ASRRATNEKLF
d_gene: TRBD2; abundance: .; v_gene: TRBV10-3; CDR3aa: AISEAGGRF
d_gene: .; abundance: .; v_gene: TRBV29-1; CDR3aa: SILQGVGNQPQH
d_gene: .; abundance: .; v_gene: TRBV10-3; CDR3aa: AISESTEASRSQY
d_gene: .; abundance: .; v_gene: TRBV29-1; CDR3aa: SVAGTSVGTNEKLF
d_gene: .; abundance: once; v_gene: TRBV4-1; CDR3aa: ASSQDYGSPSGNTIY
d_gene: TRBD2; abundance: .; v_gene: TRBV11-2; CDR3aa: ASSYLRTSGGAPMREQY
d_gene: .; abundance: .; v_gene: TRBV11-3; CDR3aa: ASSLGTKQGSDETQY
d_gene: TRBD1; abundance: .; v_gene: TRBV9; CDR3aa: ASSIRDRGYNEQF
d_gene: TRBD1; abundance: few; v_gene: TRBV7-8; CDR3aa: ASSLETGTGGYEQY
d_gene: .; abundance: once; v_gene: TRBV6-6; CDR3aa: ASSYPFLDSGNTIY
d_gene: .; abundance: .; v_gene: TRBV5-1; CDR3aa: ASSLNGMNTEAF
d_gene: .; abundance: .; v_gene: TRBV5-1; CDR3aa: ASSLAGSGIESY
d_gene: .; abundance: .; v_gene: TRBV2; CDR3aa: ASSERGSGGYT
d_gene: .; abundance: .; v_gene: TRBV11-2; CDR3aa: ASSLAPSDSLPYEQY
d_gene: .; abundance: .; v_gene: TRBV10-2; CDR3aa: ASSKAGMNTEAF
d_gene: TRBD2; abundance: .; v_gene: TRBV5-6; CDR3aa: ASSLVLAGSSHEQF
d_gene: .; abundance: .; v_gene: TRBV4-1; CDR3aa: ASSKRDQDGELF
d_gene: TRBD1; abundance: once; v_gene: TRBV30; CDR3aa: AWSVRQGIGEQY
d_gene: .; abundance: .; v_gene: TRBV30; CDR3aa: AWSVRREDYGYT
d_gene: TRBD1; abundance: .; v_gene: TRBV30; CDR3aa: AWSRDRVPTNEKLF
d_gene: TRBD2; abundance: .; v_gene: TRBV10-1; CDR3aa: ASSESGTRSYEQY
d_gene: TRBD2; abundance: .; v_gene: TRBV4-2; CDR3aa: ASSQEGGVQF
d_gene: .; abundance: .; v_gene: TRBV29-1; CDR3aa: SGGRVTTPPEQF
d_gene: .; abundance: .; v_gene: TRBV19; CDR3aa: ASSARSSQVGTEAF
d_gene: .; abundance: once; v_gene: TRBV5-6; CDR3aa: ASSFSGTSTPNYGYT
d_gene: .; abundance: .; v_gene: TRBV10-3; CDR3aa: AISEAGAGYT
d_gene: .; abundance: .; v_gene: TRBV10-2; CDR3aa: ASSEWVGPSNQPQH
d_gene: .; abundance: .; v_gene: TRBV6-1; CDR3aa: ASSEALQWEQY
d_gene: .; abundance: .; v_gene: TRBV7-2; CDR3aa: ASSQEGTLSSGNTIY